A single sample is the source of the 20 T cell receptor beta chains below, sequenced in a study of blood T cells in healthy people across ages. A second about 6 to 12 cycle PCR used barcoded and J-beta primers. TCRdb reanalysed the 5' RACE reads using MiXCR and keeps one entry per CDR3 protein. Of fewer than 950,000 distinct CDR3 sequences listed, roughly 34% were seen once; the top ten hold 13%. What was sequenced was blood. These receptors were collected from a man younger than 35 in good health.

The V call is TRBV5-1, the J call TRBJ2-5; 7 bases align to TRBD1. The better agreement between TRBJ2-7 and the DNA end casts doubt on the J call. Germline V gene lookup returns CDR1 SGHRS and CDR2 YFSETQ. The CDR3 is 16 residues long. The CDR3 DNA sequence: TGCGCCAGCAGCGCTGGACAGGATTACGTATCCTACGAGCAGTACTTC. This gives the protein CASSAGQDYVSYEQYF.

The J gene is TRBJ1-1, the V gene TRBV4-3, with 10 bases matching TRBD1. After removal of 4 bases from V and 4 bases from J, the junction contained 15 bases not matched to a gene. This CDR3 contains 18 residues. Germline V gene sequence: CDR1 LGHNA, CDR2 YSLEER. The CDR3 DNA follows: TGCGCCAGCAGCCTCCAATGGGGGGGGACAGGGGAGGGCACTGAAGCTTTCTTT. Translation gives CASSLQWGGTGEGTEAFF.

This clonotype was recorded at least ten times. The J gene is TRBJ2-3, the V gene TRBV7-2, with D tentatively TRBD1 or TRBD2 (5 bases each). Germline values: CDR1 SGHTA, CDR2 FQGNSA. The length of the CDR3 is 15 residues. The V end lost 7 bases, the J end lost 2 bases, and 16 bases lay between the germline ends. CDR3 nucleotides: TGTGCCAGCACTATTTTTGGGACCGTCACAGATACGCAGTATTTT. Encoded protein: CASTIFGTVTDTQYF.

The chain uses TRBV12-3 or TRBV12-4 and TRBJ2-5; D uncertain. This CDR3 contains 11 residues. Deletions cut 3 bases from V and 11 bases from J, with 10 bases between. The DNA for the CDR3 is TGTGCCAGCAGTTTCAAGGATGAGCAGTACTTC. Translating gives CASSFKDEQYF.

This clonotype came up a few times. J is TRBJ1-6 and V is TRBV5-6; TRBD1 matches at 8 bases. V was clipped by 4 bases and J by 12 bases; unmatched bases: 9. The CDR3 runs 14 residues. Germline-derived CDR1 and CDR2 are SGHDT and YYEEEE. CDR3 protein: CASSTGQVNLPLHF. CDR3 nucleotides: TGTGCCAGCAGCACGGGACAGGTGAACCTACCCCTCCACTTT.

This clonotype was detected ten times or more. CDR3 sequence (DNA): TGTGCCAGCAGCTCGACAGGGCCTGGGGCCAACGTCCTGACTTTC. Protein product: CASSSTGPGANVLTF. The rearrangement links TRBV7-9 to TRBJ2-6, with 7 bases that match TRBD1. The V gene's germline CDR1 is SEHNR and CDR2 FQNEAQ (reference sequence). Unmatched junction bases numbered 2, after V lost 4 bases and J lost 2 bases. This CDR3 contains 15 residues.

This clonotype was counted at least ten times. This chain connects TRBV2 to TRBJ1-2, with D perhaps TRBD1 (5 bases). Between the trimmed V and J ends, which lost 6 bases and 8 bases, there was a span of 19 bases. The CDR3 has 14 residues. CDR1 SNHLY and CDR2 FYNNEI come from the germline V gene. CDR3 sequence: CASSNTHGGLGYTF. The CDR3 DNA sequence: TGTGCCAGCAGCAACACTCATGGGGGTTTGGGCTACACCTTC.

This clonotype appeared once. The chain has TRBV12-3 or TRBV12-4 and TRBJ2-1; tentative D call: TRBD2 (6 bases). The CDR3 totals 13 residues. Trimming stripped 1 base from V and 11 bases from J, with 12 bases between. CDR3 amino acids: CASSLGRGTKQFF. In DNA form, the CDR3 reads TGTGCCAGCAGTTTAGGGCGGGGTACTAAGCAGTTCTTC.

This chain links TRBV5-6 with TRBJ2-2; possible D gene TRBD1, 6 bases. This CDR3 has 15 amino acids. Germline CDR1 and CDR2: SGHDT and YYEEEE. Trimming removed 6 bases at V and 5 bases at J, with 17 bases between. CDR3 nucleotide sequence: TGTGCCAGCACCGATATTCAGGGGCCAACCGGGGAGCTGTTTTTT. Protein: CASTDIQGPTGELFF.

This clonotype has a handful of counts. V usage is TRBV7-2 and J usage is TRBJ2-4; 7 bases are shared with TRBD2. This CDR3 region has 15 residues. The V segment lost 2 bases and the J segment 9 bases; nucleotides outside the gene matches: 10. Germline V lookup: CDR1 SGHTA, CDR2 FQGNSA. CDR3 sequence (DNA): TGTGCCAGCAGCTTATTGATGAGTTGGGGGGGCATTCAGTACTTC. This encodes CASSLLMSWGGIQYF.

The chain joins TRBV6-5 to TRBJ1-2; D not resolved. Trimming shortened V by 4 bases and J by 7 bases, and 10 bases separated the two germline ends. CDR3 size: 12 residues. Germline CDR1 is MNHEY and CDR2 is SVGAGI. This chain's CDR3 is CASSSFSSGYTF. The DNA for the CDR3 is TGTGCCAGCAGTTCGTTCTCTTCTGGCTACACCTTC.

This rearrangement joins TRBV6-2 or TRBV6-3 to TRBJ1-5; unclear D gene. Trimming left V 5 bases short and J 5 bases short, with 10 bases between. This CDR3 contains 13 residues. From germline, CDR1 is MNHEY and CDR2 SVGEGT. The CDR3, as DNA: TGTGCCAGCAGTGACGGGTCAGATCAGCCCCAGCATTTT. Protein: CASSDGSDQPQHF.

The CDR3 region is CSARRQGVGTGELFF. In DNA form, the CDR3 reads TGCAGTGCCCGACGACAGGGGGTGGGCACCGGGGAGCTGTTTTTT. This sequence joins TRBV20-1 and TRBJ2-2; 9 nucleotides line up with TRBD1. The V and J ends lost 6 bases and 4 bases, in that order; junction bases with no gene match: 9. This CDR3 spans 15 amino acids. Germline V lookup: CDR1 DFQATT, CDR2 SNEGSKA (reference sequence).

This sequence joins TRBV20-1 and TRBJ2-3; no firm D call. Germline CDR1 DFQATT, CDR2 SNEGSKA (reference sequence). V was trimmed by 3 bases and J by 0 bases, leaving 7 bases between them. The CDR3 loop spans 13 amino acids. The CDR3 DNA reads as TGCAGTGCTAGTCGCCGGAGCACAGATACGCAGTATTTT. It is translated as CSASRRSTDTQYF.

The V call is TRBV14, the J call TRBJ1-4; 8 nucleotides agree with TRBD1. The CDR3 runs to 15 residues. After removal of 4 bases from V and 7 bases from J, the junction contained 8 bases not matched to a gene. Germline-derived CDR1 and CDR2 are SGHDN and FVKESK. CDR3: CASSPTGGRGEKLFF. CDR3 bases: TGTGCCAGCAGCCCCACAGGGGGAAGGGGTGAAAAACTGTTTTTT.

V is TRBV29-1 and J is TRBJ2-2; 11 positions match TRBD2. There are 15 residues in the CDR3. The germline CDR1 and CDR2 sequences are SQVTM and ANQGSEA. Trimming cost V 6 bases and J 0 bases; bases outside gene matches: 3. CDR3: CSVRLAGTNTGELFF. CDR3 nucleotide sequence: TGCAGCGTCCGACTAGCGGGGACGAACACCGGGGAGCTGTTTTTT.

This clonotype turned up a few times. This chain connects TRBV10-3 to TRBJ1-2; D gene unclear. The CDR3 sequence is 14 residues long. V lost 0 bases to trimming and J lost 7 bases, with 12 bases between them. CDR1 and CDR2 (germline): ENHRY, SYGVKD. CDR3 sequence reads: CAISESLAGFGYTF. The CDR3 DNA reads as TGTGCCATCAGTGAGTCTCTAGCGGGGTTTGGCTACACCTTC.

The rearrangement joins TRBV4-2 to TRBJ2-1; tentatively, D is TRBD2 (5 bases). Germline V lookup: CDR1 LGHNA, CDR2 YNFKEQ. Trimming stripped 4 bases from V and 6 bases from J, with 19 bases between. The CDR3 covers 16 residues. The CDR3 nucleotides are TGTGCCAGCAGCCTAACCTATGTAAAGCGGTCCAATGAGCAGTTCTTC. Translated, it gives CASSLTYVKRSNEQFF.

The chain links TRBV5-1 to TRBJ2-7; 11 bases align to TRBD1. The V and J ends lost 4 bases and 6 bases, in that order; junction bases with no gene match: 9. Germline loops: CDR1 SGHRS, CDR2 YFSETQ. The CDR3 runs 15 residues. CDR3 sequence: CASSDGQGAFSEQYF. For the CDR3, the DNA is TGCGCCAGCAGCGATGGACAGGGGGCTTTCAGCGAGCAGTACTTC.

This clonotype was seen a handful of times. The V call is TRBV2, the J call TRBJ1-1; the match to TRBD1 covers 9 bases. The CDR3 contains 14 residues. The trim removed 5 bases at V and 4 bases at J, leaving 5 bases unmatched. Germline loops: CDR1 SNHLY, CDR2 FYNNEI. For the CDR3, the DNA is TGTGCCAGCAGTTCGGACAGGGGAAGCACTGAAGCTTTCTTT. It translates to CASSSDRGSTEAFF.